The clone carrying this TCR beta chain has at least ten counts. Its antigen is undetermined. The data originate from a study of T cells in Graves' hyperthyroidism and ophthalmopathy. About the study: Before treatment of any kind, peripheral blood was taken at initial diagnosis. Study-wide findings and caveats: Most thyroid clonotypes that were expanded above 0.001 also turned up in blood.

The CDR3 has 11 amino acids. TCR beta CDR3 region amplification was performed from RNA transcripts. The study used the HTBI primer set for a first-round RT-PCR of the TCR CDR3. TCRdb redid the calling of the multiplex PCR reads with MiXCR, one entry per CDR3 protein. Of about 300,000 distinct CDR3 sequences listed, about an eighth are singletons. Source material: blood. This receptor was identified in a woman aged 30 to 39 with Graves' hyperthyroidism that later progressed to Graves' ophthalmopathy. The chain is built from TRBV3-2 and TRBJ2-7; the table's D call TRBD1 went unverified against the DNA. TRBV3-2 is a listed pseudogene. CDR3 nucleotides: TGTGCCAGCAGCCCCGACCGGGGGCAGTACTTC. As protein: CASSPDRGQYF.